What follows is one T cell receptor (beta chain) and its context. This clonotype was seen more than once but under ten times. What antigen it recognizes has not been identified. One base away there is no much larger clone; base qualities are not given. The instrument given in TCRdb is Illumina HiSeq 2500. TCR beta libraries were prepared by quantitative 5'-RACE with molecular barcodes. Concerning the study's data processing: A new computational method, built on a probabilistic model of VDJ rearrangement, was used to identify disease-linked TCR variants. Starting from the raw public reads, TCRdb applied fastp trimming at Q25, assembled clones with MiXCR and retained in-frame beta chains. Every entry covers one CDR3 protein and lists the most common genes and DNA from its rows. What appears here as the V and J calls and clone size reflects TCRdb's work, not the paper's. The table for this sample lists about 210,000 distinct CDR3 sequences; 7.5% to 9.5% of them were counted only once. Of the sample, roughly 5% falls within the top ten clones.

The data belong to a study of CD8 T cells in ankylosing spondylitis (dated by TCRdb to about 2017). Describing the broader study: The study set out to find disease-linked TCR variants by profiling T cell receptor beta repertoires in ankylosing spondylitis patients and healthy donors. In total, the full study cohort was made up of roughly 100 healthy donors and 25 to 30 ankylosing spondylitis patients. Peripheral blood samples were taken, and synovial fluid was additionally collected from ankylosing spondylitis patients.

Overall results and qualifications from the work: The disease-linked clones showed a CD8+ phenotype and occurred at relatively low frequencies in peripheral blood. Blood from ankylosing spondylitis patients appeared to be characterized by a TCR beta motif composed of 7 to 9 highly homologous amino acid variants. Some TCR beta motif variants had previously been reported in synovial fluid and blood of reactive arthritis patients, which suggested common disease-initiation mechanisms. Significant enrichment of the disease-linked clones was reported in matched synovial fluid samples from ankylosing spondylitis patients.

The sequencing sample was made of blood, either unsorted or a sorted T cell fraction (not recorded which). The clonotype comes from a female donor with ankylosing spondylitis or in good health (not recorded which).

The CDR3 protein is CASSLEGGLTNEQFF. The nucleotide sequence is given as TGTGCCAGCAGCTTAGAAGGGGGTTTGACAAATGAGCAGTTCTTC. This sequence uses TRBV7-6 and TRBJ2-1, and the D gene may be TRBD1, 6 bases matching. From cysteine to phenylalanine, the CDR3 is 15 amino acids long. The sequence is cut down to CDR3 DNA, 45 bases in frame from base 1. V drops 1 base and J drops 7 bases, leaving 14 bases in between. The germline V gene specifies SGHVS as CDR1 and FNYEAQ as CDR2.